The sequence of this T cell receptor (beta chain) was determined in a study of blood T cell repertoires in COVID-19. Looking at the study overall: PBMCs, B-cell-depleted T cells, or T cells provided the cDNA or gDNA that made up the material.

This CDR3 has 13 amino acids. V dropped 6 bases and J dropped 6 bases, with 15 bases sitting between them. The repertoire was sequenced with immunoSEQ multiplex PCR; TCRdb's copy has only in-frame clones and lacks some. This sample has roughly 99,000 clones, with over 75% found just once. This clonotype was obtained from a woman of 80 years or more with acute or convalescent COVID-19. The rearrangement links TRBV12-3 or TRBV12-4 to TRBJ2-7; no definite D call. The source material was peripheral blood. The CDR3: CASRETSDCEQYV. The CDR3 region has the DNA TGTGCCAGCAGGGAAACAAGCGACTGCGAGCAGTACGTC.